This TCR beta chain was retrieved from a study of T cell clonotyping in hematopoietic cell transplantation. Whole-study findings and limits: Pathologically expanded recipient clonotypes increased progressively from day 30 to day 180 as diversity fell.

Sequenced by immunoSEQ multiplex PCR; TCRdb stores in-frame clones only, minus some. The sample lists roughly 11,000 clones, 89% occurring once. Notes on this clone: Its antigen is not identified.

The TCR comes from a female patient in her 60s who had an allogeneic stem cell transplant from an unrelated donor, so the T cells may come from the graft donor. Some clones in this sample may be carry-over from other donors' samples. The sample in question was PBMCs, obtained 100 days after allogeneic stem cell transplant.

For the CDR3, the DNA is TGTGCCAGCAGATCCGGACAGGGCGGCGAGCAGTACTTC. Its translation is CASRSGQGGEQYF. V and J are TRBV7-3 and TRBJ2-7, with 8 bases lining up with TRBD1. Germline-derived CDR1 and CDR2 are SGHTA and FQGTGA. The CDR3 runs to 13 residues. The V and J ends lost 6 bases and 6 bases, in that order; junction bases with no gene match: 7.